A single sample is the source of the 2 T cell receptor beta chains below, sequenced in a study of early T cells in non-severe SARS-CoV-2 infection. From the 5' RACE reads, TCRdb called clonotypes with MiXCR, one entry per CDR3 protein. The sample records some 80,000 distinct CDR3 sequences, around 10% being singletons. Specimen: whole blood, collected at baseline. Receptors originate from an adult who was a healthcare worker with PCR-confirmed SARS-CoV-2 infection or an uninfected control (not recorded which). The donor label of this sample is uncertain.

This clonotype was seen a few times. V and J are TRBV18 and TRBJ1-2; 7 bases map to TRBD1. Germline trimming cut 3 bases from V and 2 bases from J; bases unmatched to any gene: 3. There are 14 residues in the CDR3. Germline V gene lookup returns CDR1 KGHSH and CDR2 LQKENI. The CDR3 DNA is TGTGCCAGCTCACCCTTGGACAGGAACTATGGCTACACCTTC. Its translation is CASSPLDRNYGYTF.

This clonotype was observed a few times. The rearrangement uses TRBV12-3 or TRBV12-4 and TRBJ2-1; D might be TRBD2 (5 bases). The V end was cut by 3 bases, the J end by 6 bases, with 21 bases between. The CDR3 loop spans 17 amino acids. Here the CDR3 reads CASSFGNSEINPNEQFF. As DNA, the CDR3 is TGTGCCAGCAGTTTTGGTAATAGCGAGATTAACCCCAATGAGCAGTTCTTC.